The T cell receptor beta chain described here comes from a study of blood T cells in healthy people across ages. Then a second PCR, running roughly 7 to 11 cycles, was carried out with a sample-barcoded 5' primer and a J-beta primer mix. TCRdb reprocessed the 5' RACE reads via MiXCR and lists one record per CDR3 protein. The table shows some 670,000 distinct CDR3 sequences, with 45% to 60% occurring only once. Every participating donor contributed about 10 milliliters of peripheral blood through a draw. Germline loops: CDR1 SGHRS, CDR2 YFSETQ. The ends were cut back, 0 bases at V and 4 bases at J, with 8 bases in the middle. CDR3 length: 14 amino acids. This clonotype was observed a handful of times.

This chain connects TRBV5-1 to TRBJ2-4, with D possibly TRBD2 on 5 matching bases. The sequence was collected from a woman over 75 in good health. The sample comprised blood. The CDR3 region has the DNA TGCGCCAGCAGCTTGGAAGCGGATAAAAACATTCAGTACTTC. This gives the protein CASSLEADKNIQYF.